This entry describes one TCR beta chain. The table came from immunoSEQ multiplex PCR; TCRdb's copy has only in-frame clones and leaves some out. This sample has about 17,000 clones; about 70% occur once, and the top ten carry almost 35%. The data originate from a study of sequential checkpoint blockade in melanoma. Study background: Patients were randomized 1:1 to nivolumab-then-ipilimumab or ipilimumab-then-nivolumab first-line.

The CDR3 runs to 16 residues. The J segment lost 6 bases and the V segment lost 1 base, leaving 5 bases of the junction unmatched. Per the germline V gene, CDR1 is SGHVS and CDR2 is FNYEAQ. Treatment defined: randomized to nivolumab then ipilimumab (arm A) or the reverse (arm B). Specimen: CD8+ T cells sorted from blood (inferred from file names), collected from a patient given nivolumab and ipilimumab in sequence. The receptor's source is a human donor with melanoma. This rearrangement joins TRBV7-6 to TRBJ2-1, with 11 positions matching TRBD2. The DNA for the CDR3 is TGTGCCAGCAGCTTAGGAAGTAGCGGGGGGGTCAATGAGCAGTTCTTC. Residues: CASSLGSSGGVNEQFF.